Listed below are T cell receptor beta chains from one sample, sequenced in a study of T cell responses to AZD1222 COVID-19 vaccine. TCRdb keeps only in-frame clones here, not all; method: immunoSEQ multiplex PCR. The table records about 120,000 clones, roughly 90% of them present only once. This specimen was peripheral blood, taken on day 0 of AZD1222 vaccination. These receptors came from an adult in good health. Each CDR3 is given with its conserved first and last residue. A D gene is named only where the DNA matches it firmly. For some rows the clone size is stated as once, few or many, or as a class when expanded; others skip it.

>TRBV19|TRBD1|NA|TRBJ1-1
CASSIRGTGDTEAFF
TGTGCCAGTAGTATTAGAGGGACAGGGGACACTGAAGCTTTCTTT
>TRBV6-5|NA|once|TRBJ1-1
CASSSPRRDTEAFF
TGTGCCAGCAGTTCCCCTCGGAGGGACACTGAAGCTTTCTTT
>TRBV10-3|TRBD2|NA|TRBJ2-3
CAISESKFEGGLRGTDTQYF
TGTGCCATCAGTGAGTCGAAATTCGAGGGAGGGTTGCGAGGCACAGATACGCAGTATTTT
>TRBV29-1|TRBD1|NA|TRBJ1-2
CSVGTGSNYGYTF
TGCAGCGTCGGGACAGGTTCTAACTATGGCTACACCTTC
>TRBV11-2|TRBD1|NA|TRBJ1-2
CASSGIRGRSYGYTF
TGTGCCAGCAGTGGGATCAGGGGGCGAAGCTATGGCTACACCTTC
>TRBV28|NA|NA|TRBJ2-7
CASSQISDSRCEQYF
TGTGCCAGCAGTCAGATTAGCGACAGTCGGTGCGAGCAGTACTTC
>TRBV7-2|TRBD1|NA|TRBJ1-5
CASSLNGQGYQPQHF
TGTGCCAGCAGCTTAAATGGACAGGGATATCAGCCCCAGCATTTT
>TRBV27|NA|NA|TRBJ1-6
CASSFLQGNSPLHF
TGTGCCAGCAGTTTTCTCCAGGGGAATTCACCCCTCCACTTT
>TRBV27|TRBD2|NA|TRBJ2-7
CASSSRGGPYEQYF
TGTGCCAGCAGTTCCCGGGGGGGCCCCTACGAGCAGTACTTC
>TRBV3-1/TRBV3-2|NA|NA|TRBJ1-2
CASSLPGDRYTF
TGTGCCAGCAGCCTTCCGGGGGACCGCTACACCTTC
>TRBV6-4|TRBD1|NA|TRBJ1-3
CASSDRQGASAGNTIYF
TGTGCCAGCAGTGACCGACAGGGGGCATCGGCTGGAAACACCATATATTTT
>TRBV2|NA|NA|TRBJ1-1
CASLGLKNTEAFF
TGTGCCAGCCTCGGACTAAAGAACACTGAAGCTTTCTTT
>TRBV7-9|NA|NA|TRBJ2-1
CASSDVNEQFF
TGTGCCAGCAGCGACGTTAATGAGCAGTTCTTC
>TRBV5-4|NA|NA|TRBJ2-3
CASSLLGVEGDTQYF
TGTGCCAGCAGCTTGTTGGGGGTCGAGGGAGATACGCAGTATTTT
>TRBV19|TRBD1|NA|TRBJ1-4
CASSSRDRGAPANEKLFF
TGTGCCAGTAGTAGCCGGGACAGGGGGGCCCCAGCTAATGAAAAACTGTTTTTT
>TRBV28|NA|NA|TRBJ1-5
CATQVGPYSNQPQHF
TGTGCCACCCAGGTGGGACCGTATAGCAATCAGCCCCAGCATTTT
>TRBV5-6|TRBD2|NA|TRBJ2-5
CASKAWGGIETQYF
TGTGCCAGCAAAGCTTGGGGAGGGATCGAGACCCAGTACTTC
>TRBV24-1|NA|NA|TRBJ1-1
CATSDAGGNTEAFF
TGTGCCACCAGTGATGCCGGGGGGAACACTGAAGCTTTCTTT
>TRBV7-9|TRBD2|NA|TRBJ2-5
CASSLGGRGETQYF
TGTGCCAGCAGCTTAGGCGGGAGAGGTGAGACCCAGTACTTC
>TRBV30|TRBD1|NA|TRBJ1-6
CAWSSGTVHSPLHF
TGTGCCTGGAGTTCCGGGACAGTCCACTCACCCCTCCACTTT
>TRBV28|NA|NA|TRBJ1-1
CASRLSGTEAFF
TGTGCCAGCAGGCTATCGGGGACTGAAGCTTTCTTT
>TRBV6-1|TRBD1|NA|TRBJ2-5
CASSEAEGGAETQYF
TGTGCCAGCAGTGAAGCAGAAGGGGGCGCTGAGACCCAGTACTTC
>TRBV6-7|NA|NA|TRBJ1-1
CASNHAERNTEAFF
TGTGCCAGCAACCATGCGGAGAGGAACACTGAAGCTTTCTTT
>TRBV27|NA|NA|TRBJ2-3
CASKSIPAVLTTRTDTQYF
TGTGCCAGCAAGTCTATCCCCGCGGTTTTGACTACCCGCACAGATACGCAGTATTTT
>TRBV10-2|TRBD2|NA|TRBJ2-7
CAMSAGAPQSSYEQYF
TGCGCCATGTCCGCGGGAGCACCTCAGAGCTCCTACGAGCAGTACTTC
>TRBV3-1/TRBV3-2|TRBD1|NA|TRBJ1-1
CASSFQRGGQQEAFF
TGTGCCAGCAGCTTTCAGAGGGGGGGACAGCAAGAAGCTTTCTTT
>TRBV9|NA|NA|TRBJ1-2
CAPRGRNYGYTF
TGTGCCCCCCGGGGCCGGAACTATGGCTACACCTTC
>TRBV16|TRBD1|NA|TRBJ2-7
CASSDRDSQYEQYF
TGTGCCAGCAGCGACCGGGACAGCCAATACGAGCAGTACTTC
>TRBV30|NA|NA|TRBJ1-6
CAWSVEGGRNSPLHF
TGTGCCTGGAGTGTAGAAGGGGGTAGGAATTCACCCCTCCACTTT
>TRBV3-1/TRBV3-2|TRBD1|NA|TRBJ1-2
CASSPDRGGYTF
TGTGCCAGCAGCCCAGACAGGGGTGGCTACACCTTC
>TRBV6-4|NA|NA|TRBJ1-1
CASSDSIWGLGAVPNTEAFF
TGTGCCAGCAGTGACTCGATATGGGGACTGGGGGCAGTGCCGAACACTGAAGCTTTCTTT
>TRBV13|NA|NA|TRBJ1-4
CASSLEGSNEKLFF
TGTGCCAGCAGCTTAGAAGGAAGTAATGAAAAACTGTTTTTT
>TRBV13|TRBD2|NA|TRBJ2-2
CASSLRASGNTGELFF
TGTGCCAGCAGCTTGAGGGCTAGCGGGAACACCGGGGAGCTGTTTTTT